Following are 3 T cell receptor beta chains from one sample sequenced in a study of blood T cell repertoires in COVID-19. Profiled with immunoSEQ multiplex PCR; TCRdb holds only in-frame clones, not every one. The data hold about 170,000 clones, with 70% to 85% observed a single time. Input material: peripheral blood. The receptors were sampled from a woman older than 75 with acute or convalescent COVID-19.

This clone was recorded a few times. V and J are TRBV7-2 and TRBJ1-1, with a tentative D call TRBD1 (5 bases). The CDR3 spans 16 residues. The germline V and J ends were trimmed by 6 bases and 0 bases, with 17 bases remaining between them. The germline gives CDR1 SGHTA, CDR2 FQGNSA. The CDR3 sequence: CASRPSWGGMNTEAFF. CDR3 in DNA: TGTGCCAGCAGACCTTCTTGGGGGGGGATGAACACTGAAGCTTTCTTT.

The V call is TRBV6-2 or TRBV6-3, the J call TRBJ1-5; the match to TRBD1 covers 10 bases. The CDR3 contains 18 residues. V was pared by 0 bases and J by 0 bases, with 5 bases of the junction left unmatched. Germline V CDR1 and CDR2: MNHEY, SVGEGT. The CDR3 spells CASSYSGQGTFSNQPQHF. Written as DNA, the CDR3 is TGTGCCAGCAGTTACTCGGGACAGGGGACCTTTAGCAATCAGCCCCAGCATTTT.

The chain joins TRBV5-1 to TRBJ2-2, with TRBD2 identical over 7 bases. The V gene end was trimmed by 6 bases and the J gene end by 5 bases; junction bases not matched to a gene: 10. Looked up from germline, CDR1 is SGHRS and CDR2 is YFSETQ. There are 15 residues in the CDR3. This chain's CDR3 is CASTPRGTATGELFF. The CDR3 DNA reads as TGCGCCAGCACCCCGCGGGGGACTGCTACCGGGGAGCTGTTTTTT.